Following are 4 T cell receptor beta chains from one sample sequenced in a study of PD-1 blockade in classical Hodgkin lymphoma. Relapse after autologous stem cell transplantation occurred in every patient, and brentuximab vedotin exposure varied. Assay used: immunoSEQ multiplex PCR; TCRdb lists only in-frame clones, some missing. In the table there are over 90,000 clones, 75% to 90% of which are singletons. Sequencing was performed on peripheral blood mononuclear cells (PBMCs), taken before the second cycle of nivolumab. These receptors were collected from a human donor with classical Hodgkin lymphoma.

This sequence joins TRBV18 and TRBJ2-5, with TRBD1 matching over 7 bases. The DNA end is more similar to TRBJ2-7, so the J call may be wrong. CDR1 and CDR2 (germline): KGHSH, LQKENI. The CDR3 sequence is 15 residues long. This CDR3 is CASSKGQQASYEQYF. The CDR3 DNA reads TGTGCCAGCTCAAAGGGACAGCAAGCCTCCTACGAGCAGTACTTC.

The chain combines TRBV7-2 with TRBJ2-3; D may be TRBD2 (6 bases). V gave up 4 bases and J gave up 8 bases, with 10 bases separating them. The CDR3 has 12 amino acids. Per the germline V gene, CDR1 is SGHTA and CDR2 is FQGNSA. CDR3 residues: CASSSGLTTQYF. In DNA, the CDR3 is TGTGCCAGCAGCTCGGGACTGACTACGCAGTATTTT.

The chain employs TRBV27 and TRBJ2-5, with a tentative D call TRBD2 (5 bases). Trimming removed 7 bases at V and 5 bases at J, with 11 bases between. The CDR3 totals 12 residues. Germline CDR1 MNHEY, CDR2 SMNVEV (reference sequence). In DNA, the CDR3 is TGTGCCAGCACCGACTACCGGGAGACCCAGTACTTC. The encoded protein is CASTDYRETQYF.

V gene TRBV7-8 combines with J gene TRBJ2-7; D gene uncertain. Germline V CDR1 and CDR2: SGHVS, FQNEAQ. Trimming shortened V by 2 bases and J by 3 bases, and 8 bases separated the two germline ends. This CDR3 has 13 residues. The CDR3, as DNA: TGTGCCAGCAGCTTAAGCTCAAACTACGAGCAGTACTTC. Amino acids: CASSLSSNYEQYF.